The 10 T cell receptor beta chains given below trace back to one sample, sequenced in a study of cytomegalovirus exposure and HLA in healthy donors. Amplification used 60 Vbeta primers and 13 Jbeta primers. Sequencing used immunoSEQ multiplex PCR; TCRdb keeps in-frame clones, though not all of them. The sample has 110,000 to 150,000 clones; roughly four fifths are singletons. Sequencing was performed on PBMCs. The receptors stem from a man younger than 35 in good health and CMV-seropositive.

V and J are TRBV5-6 and TRBJ1-1; 10 bases align to TRBD1. The germline V gene has CDR1 SGHDT and CDR2 YYEEEE. The CDR3 consists of 14 residues. The J segment lost 11 bases and the V segment lost 4 bases, leaving 11 bases of the junction unmatched. CDR3 nucleotide sequence: TGTGCCAGCAGCCAGGCCGGGACAGGGGTCGGGGCTTTCTTT. This encodes CASSQAGTGVGAFF.

V usage is TRBV5-1 and J usage is TRBJ2-7, with TRBD2 identical over 8 bases. This CDR3 is 14 amino acids long. CDR1 SGHRS and CDR2 YFSETQ come from the germline V gene. Trimming removed 4 bases from V and 6 bases from J; junction bases left unmatched: 9. As DNA, the CDR3 is TGCGCCAGCAGCCCGGGGGGGGCCTTGGGCGAGCAGTACTTC. It is translated as CASSPGGALGEQYF. Variable domain in full (rest from reference TRBV5-1 and TRBJ2-7): KAGVTQTPRYLIKTRGQQVTLSCSPISGHRSVSWYQQTPGQGLQFLFEYFSETQRNKGNFPGRFSGRQFSNSRSEMNVSTLELGDSALYLCASSPGGALGEQYFGPGTRLTVT.

The chain employs TRBV6-4 and TRBJ2-3, with 10 bases matching TRBD2. CDR3 length: 16 residues. Germline V gene data show CDR1 as MRHNA and CDR2 as SNTAGT. Unmatched junction bases numbered 6, after V lost 4 bases and J lost 2 bases. The CDR3 DNA reads as TGTGCCAGCAGTGCACTAGCGGGATCCAACACAGATACGCAGTATTTT. It codes for CASSALAGSNTDTQYF.

This clone was picked up a small number of times. The chain links TRBV5-4 to TRBJ2-2, with 7 bases matching TRBD1. Germline CDR1 SGHNT, CDR2 YYREEE (reference sequence). V shed 0 bases, J shed 1 base, and the junction held 6 bases outside the gene matches. This CDR3 has 17 amino acids. The DNA of the CDR3 is TGTGCCAGCAGCTTGGGATTGGGACAGAGGAACACCGGGGAGCTGTTTTTT. Amino acids: CASSLGLGQRNTGELFF.

This clone was picked up one time. The rearrangement links TRBV28 to TRBJ1-2, with TRBD1 as a possible D gene (6 bases). V was cut by 4 bases and J by 5 bases, with 20 bases left in between. This CDR3 comprises 16 residues. From germline, CDR1 is MDHEN and CDR2 SYDVKM. In DNA, the CDR3 is TGTGCCAGCAGTTCCGGGGACAAAGAAACCGTATATGGCTACACCTTC. It translates to CASSSGDKETVYGYTF.

Worth noting for this clone: The junction departs from the called germline gene at one end, perhaps through a read error. The rearrangement links TRBV7-9 to TRBJ1-4; TRBD1 might be the D (5 bases). This CDR3 spans 16 amino acids. CDR1 SEHNR and CDR2 FQNEAQ come from the germline V gene (reference sequence). CDR3 in amino acids: CSSSPDSDLAGEKLFF. CDR3 DNA sequence: TGTTCCAGCAGCCCCGACTCGGACCTCGCAGGGGAAAAACTGTTTTTT.

This chain joins TRBV28 and TRBJ2-3; D ambiguous. Germline CDR1 reads MDHEN; CDR2 reads SYDVKM. This CDR3 has 14 amino acids. The V end was cut by 6 bases, the J end by 0 bases, with 10 bases between. CDR3 DNA: TGTGCCAGCAGCGGCAGCGCTAGCACAGATACGCAGTATTTT. It yields the protein CASSGSASTDTQYF. The full variable domain, rest sourced from reference TRBV28 and TRBJ2-3, is DVKVTQSSRYLVKRTGEKVFLECVQDMDHENMFWYRQDPGLGLRLIYFSYDVKMKEKGDIPEGYSVSREKKERFSLILESASTNQTSMYLCASSGSASTDTQYFGPGTRLTVL.

This clone was counted a single time. The chain has TRBV7-8 and TRBJ1-4, with D tentatively TRBD1 (5 bases). The CDR3 has 14 amino acids. CDR1 and CDR2 from the germline V gene are SGHVS and FQNEAQ. The V end was cut by 3 bases, the J end by 5 bases, with 10 bases between. DNA of the CDR3: TGTGCCAGCAGCTTTCGGGGGGGGAATGAAAAACTGTTTTTT. Translating gives CASSFRGGNEKLFF.

This clone was picked up a small number of times. V and J are TRBV30 and TRBJ2-4; 7 bases agree with TRBD2. Unmatched junction bases numbered 5, after V lost 3 bases and J lost 0 bases. Germline V gene sequence: CDR1 GTSNPN, CDR2 SVGIG (reference sequence). The length of the CDR3 is 15 residues. The CDR3 DNA is TGTGCCTGGAGGGGGGGGGTTTTAGCCAAAAACATTCAGTACTTC. Translated: CAWRGGVLAKNIQYF.

The CDR3 loop is CASSLTGQGGLSVLTF. In DNA, the CDR3 is TGTGCCAGCAGTCTGACCGGACAGGGTGGCCTCAGCGTCCTGACTTTC. The chain combines TRBV5-6 with TRBJ2-6; 8 bases fit TRBD1. The V gene end was trimmed by 5 bases and the J gene end by 12 bases; junction bases not matched to a gene: 16. CDR1 and CDR2 (germline): SGHDT, YYEEEE. This CDR3 is built from 16 residues.